Below are 14 T cell receptor beta chains sequenced from a single sample in a study of T cell repertoires in cytomegalovirus infection (dated 2019 in TCRdb). The treatment or condition label, as the study defines it: in vitro stimulation with specific CMV peptide epitopes to enrich CMV-specific T cells. The antigens these receptors bind are not known. Data came from an Illumina HiSeq 1500. In-frame beta chains were kept once TCRdb had trimmed the public reads at Q25 with fastp and called clones with MiXCR. CDR3 protein sequences are deduplicated, and each keeps its most common genes and DNA. The sample table records 150,000 to 200,000 distinct CDR3 sequences; 20% to 25% of these occur just once. Roughly 27% of the sample is held by the ten biggest clonotypes. Sequenced here: CD8+ T cells from cultured PBMCs, sampled from culture after CMV antigen stimulation. The source of these receptors is a human donor in good health (CMV status not recorded). Some clones in this sample may be carry-over from other donors' samples.

This clonotype was seen a handful of times. The chain joins TRBV7-9 to TRBJ1-2, with D perhaps TRBD1 (5 bases). V lost 0 bases and J lost 4, with 15 bases in between. This CDR3 is 16 amino acids long. Germline values: CDR1 SEHNR, CDR2 FQNEAQ (reference sequence). CDR3 coding DNA: TGTGCCAGCAGCTTAGCACCAACCGGGACTCTCTATGGCTACACCTTC. It translates to CASSLAPTGTLYGYTF. Variable domain in full (rest from reference TRBV7-9 and TRBJ1-2): DTGVSQNPRHKITKRGQNVTFRCDPISEHNRLYWYRQTLGQGPEFLTYFQNEAQLEKSRLLSDRFSAERPKGSFSTLEIQRTEQGDSAMYLCASSLAPTGTLYGYTFGSGTRLTVV.

This clonotype was detected only a few times. CDR3 loop: CASSSDRGSPNSPLHF. The CDR3 bases are TGTGCCAGCAGTTCGGACAGGGGCTCCCCTAATTCACCCCTCCACTTT. The rearrangement links TRBV12-3 or TRBV12-4 to TRBJ1-6; TRBD1 agrees at 9 bases. There are 16 residues in the CDR3. The J segment lost 6 bases and the V segment lost 4 bases, leaving 7 bases of the junction unmatched.

This clonotype was recorded at least ten times. An end of the junction does not agree with germline; a read error may underlie this. V usage is TRBV7-7 and J usage is TRBJ2-5; D may correspond to TRBD1 or TRBD2 (5 bases each). Germline V gene lookup returns CDR1 SSHAT and CDR2 FNYEAQ (reference sequence). The CDR3 consists of 14 residues. CDR3 sequence: CASSLGPIQETQYF. The CDR3 coding sequence is TGTGCTAGCAGCTTGGGACCGATACAAGAGACCCAGTACTTC.

The chain joins TRBV7-2 to TRBJ2-1, with 12 bases fitting TRBD2. Trimming took 5 bases from V and 9 from J; bases not matched to a gene: 5. The CDR3 contains 14 residues. The V gene's germline CDR1 is SGHTA and CDR2 FQGNSA. The CDR3: CASSATSGGIEQFF. CDR3 bases: TGTGCCAGCAGCGCGACTAGCGGGGGTATTGAGCAGTTCTTC.

The chain employs TRBV7-2 and TRBJ2-1; D unclear. V gave up 1 base and J gave up 8 bases, with 12 bases separating them. The CDR3 runs to 14 residues. Germline CDR1 is SGHTA and CDR2 is FQGNSA. The CDR3 is CASSLEALGDEQFF. CDR3 nucleotides: TGTGCCAGCAGCTTAGAGGCCCTAGGCGATGAGCAGTTCTTC.

V is TRBV7-8 and J is TRBJ1-5; 7 bases fit TRBD1. Germline V gene lookup returns CDR1 SGHVS and CDR2 FQNEAQ. With 4 bases clipped from V and 4 bases from J, the junction kept 10 bases outside the gene matches. There are 16 residues in the CDR3. Written as DNA, the CDR3 is TGTGCCAGCAGCTCACGACGGGCAGGGGGAAATCAGCCCCAGCATTTT. Residues: CASSSRRAGGNQPQHF.

In this sample, this clonotype turned up a few times. The CDR3 nucleotides are TGTGCCAGCAGTTTCAGGGTGTCCGGGGAGCTGTTTTTT. Translated: CASSFRVSGELFF. The chain couples TRBV7-2 to TRBJ2-2; TRBD1 might be the D (5 bases). The CDR3 extends over 13 amino acids. CDR1 SGHTA and CDR2 FQGNSA come from the germline V gene. V was clipped by 6 bases and J by 6 bases, with 11 bases between them.

The chain joins TRBV28 to TRBJ1-4, with D uncertain. Germline values: CDR1 MDHEN, CDR2 SYDVKM. The CDR3 runs to 14 residues. Between the trimmed V and J ends, which lost 5 bases and 7 bases, there was a span of 14 bases. The CDR3 loop reads CASSRGQESEKLFF. In DNA, the CDR3 is TGTGCCAGCAGTCGGGGTCAGGAGTCTGAAAAACTGTTTTTT.

In its sample, this clonotype was seen a few times. The CDR3 DNA is TGTGCCAGCAGCCCGGTACAAGAGAGCAATCAGCCCCAGCATTTT. As protein: CASSPVQESNQPQHF. J is TRBJ1-5 and V is TRBV7-8; D unresolved. Trimming removed 5 bases from V and 1 base from J, with 12 bases in between. Germline assignment: CDR1 SGHVS and CDR2 FQNEAQ. This CDR3 region has 15 residues.

This clonotype was detected only a few times. The chain recombines TRBV19 with TRBJ2-1, with 7 positions matching TRBD1. The CDR3 sequence is 16 residues long. The junction had 8 bases not matched to a gene; V was cut back by 6 bases and J by 0 bases. CDR1 and CDR2 (germline): LNHDA, SQIVND (reference sequence). The CDR3 DNA reads TGTGCCAGTAGACCACTCACAGGGGCCTCCTACAATGAGCAGTTCTTC. This translates into CASRPLTGASYNEQFF.

This clonotype was seen only a few times. The chain joins TRBV18 to TRBJ1-2; 7 nucleotides match TRBD1. The ends lost 1 base at V and 0 bases at J; junction bases unmatched: 8. The length of the CDR3 is 17 residues. In germline, CDR1 is KGHSH, CDR2 LQKENI. The CDR3 spells CASSPLRGPKANYGYTF. CDR3 coding DNA: TGTGCCAGCTCACCACTAAGGGGGCCGAAAGCTAACTATGGCTACACCTTC.

This clonotype has just a few counts. As DNA, the CDR3 is TGTGCCAGCAGCTCCCTTCACGGGATAGCCTTCTCCTACGAGCAGTACTTC. This translates into CASSSLHGIAFSYEQYF. The J gene is TRBJ2-7, the V gene TRBV7-2; perhaps TRBD2 as D (5 bases). The CDR3 has 17 amino acids. Germline-derived CDR1 and CDR2 are SGHTA and FQGNSA. V lost 4 bases and J 0 bases, leaving 19 bases between the germline ends.

The rearrangement joins TRBV9 to TRBJ2-7; no firm D call. The germline CDR1 and CDR2 sequences are SGDLS and YYNGEE. The CDR3 consists of 13 residues. Trimming pared 4 bases from V and 3 bases from J, leaving 11 bases between. CDR3 protein: CASSPTDGYEQYF. In DNA form, the CDR3 reads TGTGCCAGCAGCCCTACGGACGGCTACGAGCAGTACTTC.

The chain joins TRBV12-5 to TRBJ2-7, with 10 bases identical to TRBD1. CDR1 is LGHNT, CDR2 FRNRAP, per germline. Germline trimming cut 1 base from V and 6 bases from J; bases unmatched to any gene: 3. CDR3 length equals 14 residues. The CDR3 spells CASGLGQGASEQYF. Here the CDR3 DNA reads TGTGCTAGTGGTTTGGGACAGGGGGCAAGCGAGCAGTACTTC.